This T cell receptor beta chain was recorded in a study of Ad26.COV2.S vaccination and SARS-CoV-2 variants. Profiling relied on immunoSEQ multiplex PCR, and the TCRdb table lists in-frame clones only, not all of them. Found here are some 640,000 clones, around 89% of them singletons; the top ten hold around 1.4%. Germline V CDR1 and CDR2: MNHEY, SMNVEV (reference sequence). The V and J ends lost 5 bases and 2 bases, in that order; junction bases with no gene match: 6. The CDR3 is 15 amino acids. Described treatment: over 15 received Ad26.COV2.S at low or high dose, single or two shots; roughly five received placebo; per-sample allocation not given. Sampling was done on day 63 after the first vaccine or placebo injection.

The chain is built from TRBV27 and TRBJ1-1, with 9 bases aligning to TRBD1. The clonotype comes from a person aged 18-60 years who received the Ad26.COV2.S COVID-19 vaccine or a placebo. Sequencing used peripheral blood, obtained in a trial of Ad26.COV2.S vaccine versus placebo. The CDR3 loop is CASSPRDRANTEAFF. CDR3 in DNA: TGTGCCAGCAGTCCCCGGGACAGGGCAAACACTGAAGCTTTCTTT.